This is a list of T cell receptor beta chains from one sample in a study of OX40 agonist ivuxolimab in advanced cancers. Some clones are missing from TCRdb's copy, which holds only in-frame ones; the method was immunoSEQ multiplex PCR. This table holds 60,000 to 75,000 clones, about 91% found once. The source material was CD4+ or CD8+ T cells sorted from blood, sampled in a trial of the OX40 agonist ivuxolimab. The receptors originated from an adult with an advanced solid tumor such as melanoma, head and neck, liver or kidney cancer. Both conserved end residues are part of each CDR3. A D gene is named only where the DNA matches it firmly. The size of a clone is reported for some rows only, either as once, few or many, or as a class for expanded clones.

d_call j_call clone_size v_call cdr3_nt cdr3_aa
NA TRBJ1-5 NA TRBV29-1 TGCAGCGTTGGGGGAGGGGGAACCGGAGGCAATCAGCCCCAGCATTTT CSVGGGGTGGNQPQHF
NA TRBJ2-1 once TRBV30 TGTGCCTGGGCCCTTAATGAGCAGTTCTTC CAWALNEQFF
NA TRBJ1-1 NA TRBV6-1 TGTGCCAGCAGTGAAGTGAGTTACACTGAAGCTTTCTTT CASSEVSYTEAFF
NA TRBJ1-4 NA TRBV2 TGTGCCAGCAGTGAAACGGGCTCCGAGAAACTGTTTTTT CASSETGSEKLFF
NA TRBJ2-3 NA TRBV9 TGTGCCAGCAGCGAACGGGGGGCAAGCACAGATACGCAGTATTTT CASSERGASTDTQYF
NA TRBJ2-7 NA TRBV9 TGTGCCAGCAGCGTAGCTCCCATCGGTGGCGAGCAGTACTTC CASSVAPIGGEQYF
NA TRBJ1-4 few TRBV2 TGTGCCAGCAGTGAAGCCGGGGCCCAAGGAAATGAAAAACTGTTTTTT CASSEAGAQGNEKLFF
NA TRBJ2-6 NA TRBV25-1 TGTGCCAGCAGTGACCTCCCAGGACGGAGCTCTGGGGCCAACGTCCTGACTTTC CASSDLPGRSSGANVLTF
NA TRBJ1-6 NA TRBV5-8 TGTGCCAGCAGCTCACCCCGGGGAAATGGTTCACCCCTCCACTTT CASSSPRGNGSPLHF
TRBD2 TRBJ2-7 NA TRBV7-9 TGTGCCAGCAGCTTAGTTGCGGGAGTCCTTCTGTACGAGCAGTACTTC CASSLVAGVLLYEQYF
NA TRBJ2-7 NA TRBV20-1 TGCAGTGCCCGTGGCGGCTACGAGCAGTACTTC CSARGGYEQYF
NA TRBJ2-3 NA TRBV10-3 TGTGCCATCAGTCCCCGGGACTTTTGGGATACGCAGTATTTT CAISPRDFWDTQYF
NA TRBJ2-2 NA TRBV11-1 TGTGCCAGCAGCGGGGATAACACCGGGGAGCTGTTTTTT CASSGDNTGELFF
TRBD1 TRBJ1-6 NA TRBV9 TGTGCCAGCAGCGGATGGGACAGGGGTGTTTCACCCCTCCACTTT CASSGWDRGVSPLHF
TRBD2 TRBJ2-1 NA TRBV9 TGTGCCAGCAGCGTAGCTCCTAGCGGGGGGGTTGAGCAGTTCTTC CASSVAPSGGVEQFF
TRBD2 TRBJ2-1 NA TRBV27 TGTGCCAGCAGTTCGTTAGCGGGAGTAGCCTACAATGAGCAGTTCTTC CASSSLAGVAYNEQFF
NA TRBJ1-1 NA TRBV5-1 TGCGCCAGCAGCTTGTTAGGGGGTGCAACGAACACTGAAGCTTTCTTT CASSLLGGATNTEAFF
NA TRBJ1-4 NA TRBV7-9 TGTGCCAGCAGCTTAATTAACAATGAAAAACTGTTTTTT CASSLINNEKLFF
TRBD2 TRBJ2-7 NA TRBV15 TGTGCCACCAGCCCAGGGCTAGCGGGGGACGAGCAGTACTTC CATSPGLAGDEQYF
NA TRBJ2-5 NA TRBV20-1 TGCAGTGCTGAGTGGGGAGAGACCCAGTACTTC CSAEWGETQYF
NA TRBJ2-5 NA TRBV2 TGTGCCAGCTCGATCGCACCCGACAGTGAAGAGACCCAGTACTTC CASSIAPDSEETQYF
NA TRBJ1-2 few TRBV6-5 TGTGCCAGCAGGGGACTATTCCCCAATTATGGCTACACCTTC CASRGLFPNYGYTF
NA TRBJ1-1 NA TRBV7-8 TGTGCCAGCAGCTTAGAGGGGGGTTTGGCTTTCTTT CASSLEGGLAFF
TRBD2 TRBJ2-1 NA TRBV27 TGTGCCACCAAGCGGGAGGTCTCCTACAATGAGCAGTTCTTC CATKREVSYNEQFF
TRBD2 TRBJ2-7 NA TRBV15 TGTGCCACCAGCAGAGCCCCGGGAGGGCCCTACGAGCAGTACTTC CATSRAPGGPYEQYF
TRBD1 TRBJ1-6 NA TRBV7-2 TGTGCCAGCAGCATACAGGGGCAAGGGGATTCACCCCTCCACTTT CASSIQGQGDSPLHF
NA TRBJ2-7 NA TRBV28 TGTGCCAGCAGTCCAGGGAGTCCAGACGAGCAGTACTTC CASSPGSPDEQYF
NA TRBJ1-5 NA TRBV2 TGTGCCAGCATGAGAGACATGACCGGGCAGCCCCAGCATTTT CASMRDMTGQPQHF
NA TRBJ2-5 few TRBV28 TGTGCCAGCAGTGCCCCTAATTTGGGAGGGGGGGAGACCCAGTACTTC CASSAPNLGGGETQYF
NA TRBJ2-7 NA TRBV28 TGTGCCAGCAGACGCGACCAATACGAGCAGTACTTC CASRRDQYEQYF
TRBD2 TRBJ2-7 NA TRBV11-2 TGTGCCAGCAGCTTAGAGGGCGGGAGCTCCTACGAGCAGTACTTC CASSLEGGSSYEQYF
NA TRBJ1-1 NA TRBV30 TGTGCCTGGAGTGTTGTTAGGACACCGAACACTGAAGCTTTCTTT CAWSVVRTPNTEAFF
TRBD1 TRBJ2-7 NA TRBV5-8 TGTGCCAGCAGGTCTCAGGGGGACGAGCAGTACTTC CASRSQGDEQYF
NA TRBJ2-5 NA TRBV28 TGTGCCAGCAATTTCAGGGGGACCCAGTACTTC CASNFRGTQYF
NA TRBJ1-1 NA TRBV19 TGTGCCAGTAGTATCTGGGACGGCGAAGCTTTCTTT CASSIWDGEAFF
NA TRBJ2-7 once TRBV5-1 TGCGCCAGCAGCTTTCCCAACTCCTACGAGCAGTACTTC CASSFPNSYEQYF
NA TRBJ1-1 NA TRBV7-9 TGTGCCAGCAGCTTACCGGGAATTGGGACTGAAGCTTTCTTT CASSLPGIGTEAFF
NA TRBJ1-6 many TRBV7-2 TGTGCCAGCACCTCCGATGTTAATTCACCCCTCCACTTT CASTSDVNSPLHF
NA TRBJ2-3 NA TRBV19 TGTGCCAGTAGTATTCGCGGTGGACGGCACACAGATACGCAGTATTTT CASSIRGGRHTDTQYF
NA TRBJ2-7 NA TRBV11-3 TGTGCCAGCAGCCCCGGTCGGGAGCGCTACGAGCAGTACTTC CASSPGRERYEQYF
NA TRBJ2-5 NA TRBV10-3 TGTGCCATCAGTGAGTCGACAGGTCAAGAGACCCAGTACTTC CAISESTGQETQYF
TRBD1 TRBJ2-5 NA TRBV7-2 TGTGCCAGCAGCTTAATACAGGGGGAGACCCAGTACTTC CASSLIQGETQYF
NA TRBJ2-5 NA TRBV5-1 TGCGCCAGCCGCGCCGGGACAACGGATCAAGAGACCCAGTACTTC CASRAGTTDQETQYF
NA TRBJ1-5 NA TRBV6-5 TGTGCCAGCAGATCAGAAAATCAGCCCCAGCATTTT CASRSENQPQHF
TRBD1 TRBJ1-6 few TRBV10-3 TGTGCCACGCAGGGGGACTCACCCCTCCACTTT CATQGDSPLHF
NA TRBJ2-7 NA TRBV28 TGTGCCAGCAGTTCCCCGGGCCACCCCCACGAGCAGTACTTC CASSSPGHPHEQYF
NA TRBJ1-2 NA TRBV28 TGTGCCAGCAGTCCAACACTTAACTATGGCTACACCTTC CASSPTLNYGYTF
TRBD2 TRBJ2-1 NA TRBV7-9 TGTGCCAGCAGCTGGGGGTATGCGGGAGAGGGTGAGCAGTTCTTC CASSWGYAGEGEQFF
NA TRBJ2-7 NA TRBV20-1 TGCAGTGCTCGTCGGTACGAGCAGTACTTC CSARRYEQYF
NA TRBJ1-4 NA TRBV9 TGTGCCAGCAGCGTAGGTGGGCCTGCAACTAATGAAAAACTGTTTTTT CASSVGGPATNEKLFF
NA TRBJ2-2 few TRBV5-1 TGCGCCAGCAGCTGGGACACTCTAAACACCGGGGAGCTGTTTTTT CASSWDTLNTGELFF
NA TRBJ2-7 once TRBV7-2 TGTGCCAGCAGCTTAGCCCTTGCCTACGAGCAGTACTTC CASSLALAYEQYF